The next 27 T cell receptor beta chains were all read from a single sample in a study of cytomegalovirus exposure and HLA in healthy donors. The study ran its PCR with 60 Vbeta and 13 Jbeta primers. Sequencing used immunoSEQ multiplex PCR; TCRdb keeps in-frame clones, though not all of them. The top ten clones hold about 15% of a sample with under 100,000 clones, about 74% of them seen once. The sequencing input was PBMCs. The receptors stem from a woman aged 45 to 65 in good health and CMV-seropositive.

V is TRBV4-1 and J is TRBJ2-3; tentatively, D is TRBD2 (6 bases). V was clipped by 1 base and J by 1 base, with 12 bases between them. The CDR3 covers 16 residues. Germline V gene lookup returns CDR1 MGHRA and CDR2 YSYEKL. DNA of the CDR3: TGCGCCAGCAGCCAAGTGCGGCGGGGTGGCACAGATACGCAGTATTTT. It specifies CASSQVRRGGTDTQYF.

The CDR3 coding sequence is TGTGCCAGCAGCAAAACCCAAAACCCAATCGGACAGGGTTGCTACGAGCAGTACTTC. The encoded protein is CASSKTQNPIGQGCYEQYF. The chain uses TRBV21-1 and TRBJ2-5; whether TRBD1, the table's D call, matches the DNA was not checked. The end of the DNA aligns better with TRBJ2-7, so the J call may be wrong. TRBV21-1 counts as a pseudogene. The CDR3 is 19 amino acids.

The rearrangement links TRBV11-2 to TRBJ1-1; no firm D call. The CDR3 is 15 amino acids. Germline CDR1 reads SGHAT; CDR2 reads FQNNGV. Trimming pared 5 bases from V and 5 bases from J, leaving 18 bases between. DNA of the CDR3: TGTGCCAGCAGCCTAGGACTCGGGGTTGCGACTGAAGCTTTCTTT. This sequence encodes CASSLGLGVATEAFF.

The chain links TRBV5-4 to TRBJ2-1; possible D gene TRBD2, 6 bases. The length of the CDR3 is 16 residues. Germline V CDR1 and CDR2: SGHNT, YYREEE (reference sequence). Between the trimmed V and J ends, which lost 4 bases and 0 bases, there was a span of 14 bases. The CDR3 region is CASSLGVGSSYNEQFF. In nucleotides, the CDR3 is TGTGCCAGCAGCCTGGGGGTCGGGAGCTCCTACAATGAGCAGTTCTTC.

This chain joins TRBV28 and TRBJ1-2, with D maybe TRBD1 (6 bases). The CDR3 loop spans 13 amino acids. Germline assignment: CDR1 MDHEN and CDR2 SYDVKM. Deletions cut 0 bases from V and 6 bases from J, with 8 bases between. The DNA of the CDR3 is TGTGCCAGCAGTTTATGGACAGGCGATGGCTACACCTTC. This gives the protein CASSLWTGDGYTF.

This chain connects TRBV29-1 to TRBJ2-3; TRBD2 might be the D (6 bases). The CDR3 loop spans 13 amino acids. Germline assignment: CDR1 SQVTM and CDR2 ANQGSEA. V was trimmed by 7 bases and J by 2 bases, leaving 13 bases between them. The DNA for the CDR3 is TGCAGCGCCCGGCGCGGGAACACAGATACGCAGTATTTT. This codes for CSARRGNTDTQYF.

The chain has TRBV11-2 and TRBJ2-7; no reliable D call. V lost 5 bases, J lost 3 bases, and 17 bases lay in between. CDR1 SGHAT and CDR2 FQNNGV come from the germline V gene. The CDR3 covers 15 residues. The CDR3 is CASSGSIERGYEQYF. DNA of the CDR3: TGTGCCAGCAGCGGCAGTATTGAGCGTGGCTACGAGCAGTACTTC. The full variable domain, in which reference TRBV11-2 and TRBJ2-7 provide the parts outside the CDR3, is EAGVAQSPRYKIIEKRQSVAFWCNPISGHATLYWYQQILGQGPKLLIQFQNNGVVDDSQLPKDRFSAERLKGVDSTLKIQPAKLEDSAVYLCASSGSIERGYEQYFGPGTRLTVT.

This chain joins TRBV2 and TRBJ2-1; 8 positions agree with TRBD2. Per the germline V gene, CDR1 is SNHLY and CDR2 is FYNNEI. V lost 2 bases, J lost 9 bases, and 6 bases stayed unmatched. The CDR3 has 14 residues. CDR3 DNA sequence: TGTGCCAGCAGTGAATTGCGGGGGGACGGTGAGCAGTTCTTC. Translating it yields CASSELRGDGEQFF.

Regarding this clone: Other DNA sequences from this sample encode an identical CDR3 as well. The chain recombines TRBV9 with TRBJ2-2, with 9 bases aligning to TRBD2. The CDR3 spans 15 residues. The germline gives CDR1 SGDLS, CDR2 YYNGEE. V dropped 1 base and J dropped 6; count of bases not matched to a gene: 4. CDR3: CASSVWAGGAGELFF. In DNA, the CDR3 is TGTGCCAGCAGCGTATGGGCGGGGGGGGCCGGGGAGCTGTTTTTT.

The CDR3 here is CASSVARGSPPNEQFF. In nucleotides, the CDR3 is TGTGCCAGCAGCGTAGCACGCGGGAGCCCCCCCAATGAGCAGTTCTTC. The chain employs TRBV9 and TRBJ2-1; 7 bases are a match to TRBD2. The CDR3 has 16 residues. The germline V gene has CDR1 SGDLS and CDR2 YYNGEE. V lost 0 bases, J lost 6 bases, and 9 bases stayed unmatched.

The chain couples TRBV11-3 to TRBJ2-1; TRBD1 aligns across 9 bases. The germline V gene encodes CDR1 SGHNT and CDR2 YENEEA. Germline trimming cut 5 bases from V and 4 bases from J; bases unmatched to any gene: 6. This CDR3 comprises 15 residues. This CDR3 reads CASSGSGQGYNEQFF. The DNA of the CDR3 is TGTGCCAGCAGCGGATCGGGACAGGGATACAATGAGCAGTTCTTC.

The rearrangement links TRBV18 to TRBJ2-1; 7 nucleotides match TRBD2. Germline lookup yields CDR1 KGHSH and CDR2 LQKENI. The CDR3 has 14 amino acids. Trimming at V came to 3 bases and at J to 10 bases, leaving 9 bases not matched to a gene. CDR3 in amino acids: CASSPSGAVREQFF. The CDR3 region has the DNA TGTGCCAGCTCACCGAGCGGGGCTGTACGGGAGCAGTTCTTC.

V gene TRBV7-6 combines with J gene TRBJ2-2; TRBD1 is a possible D gene (5 bases). V was shortened by 5 bases and J by 0 bases, with 7 bases between the two germline ends. This CDR3 has 14 amino acids. In germline, CDR1 is SGHVS, CDR2 FNYEAQ. CDR3 sequence: CASSPTANTGELFF. The CDR3 nucleotides read TGTGCCAGCAGCCCGACAGCGAACACCGGGGAGCTGTTTTTT.

The rearrangement uses TRBV7-9 and TRBJ1-5; possibly TRBD1 for D (6 bases). Deletions cut 3 bases from V and 1 base from J, with 10 bases between. Looked up from germline, CDR1 is SEHNR and CDR2 is FQNEAQ (reference sequence). This CDR3 spans 15 amino acids. The CDR3 region has the DNA TGTGCCAGCAGCTTTGGGACAAAGAGCAATCAGCCCCAGCATTTT. Protein sequence: CASSFGTKSNQPQHF.

This chain joins TRBV5-4 and TRBJ1-2; D is perhaps TRBD1 (5 bases). Trimming removed 1 base from V and 5 bases from J, with 15 bases in between. The CDR3 has 15 residues. CDR1 is SGHNT and CDR2 is YYREEE in the germline V gene (reference sequence). The CDR3 loop is CASSLLSPSGYGYTF. The CDR3 DNA reads TGTGCCAGCAGCTTGCTCTCCCCGTCAGGGTATGGCTACACCTTC.

The chain uses TRBV4-1 and TRBJ2-1; D perhaps matches TRBD1 (5 bases). The CDR3 is made up of 16 amino acids. CDR1 is MGHRA and CDR2 is YSYEKL in the germline V gene. Trimming removed 0 bases from V and 8 bases from J, with 17 bases in between. CDR3 sequence reads: CASSQDTGSLGYEQFF. CDR3 bases: TGCGCCAGCAGCCAAGACACAGGTTCGCTAGGTTATGAGCAGTTCTTC.

The table lists this clone with a count of one. In DNA, the CDR3 is TGCGCCAGCAGCTTGATCAGACTCACCTACAATGAGCAGTTCTTC. This codes for CASSLIRLTYNEQFF. The chain joins TRBV5-1 to TRBJ2-1, with unresolved D. The germline V gene has CDR1 SGHRS and CDR2 YFSETQ. The CDR3 consists of 15 residues. V shed 1 base and J shed 2 bases, with 10 bases lying between them.

This clone has more than one count but fewer than ten. The gene calls are TRBV11-2 and TRBJ2-1, with TRBD2 as a possible D gene (5 bases). CDR1 is SGHAT, CDR2 FQNNGV, per germline. Trimming removed 2 bases from V and 12 bases from J, with 17 bases in between. CDR3 length equals 14 residues. Here the CDR3 reads CASSLWETPPGQFF. The CDR3 DNA sequence: TGTGCCAGCAGCTTATGGGAGACTCCCCCCGGGCAGTTCTTC.

This clone was detected a few times. This chain uses TRBV4-2 with TRBJ1-2; D is uncertain. Trimming took off 4 bases at V and 7 bases at J, with 16 bases between the two ends. Germline CDR1 is LGHNA and CDR2 is YNFKEQ. CDR3 length equals 14 residues. Written as DNA, the CDR3 is TGTGCCAGCAGCCTCAACGGACTTTCGGGTGGCTACACCTTC. This gives the protein CASSLNGLSGGYTF.

This chain connects TRBV5-5 to TRBJ2-2; 8 bases match TRBD2. Trimming removed 4 bases from V and 2 bases from J; junction bases left unmatched: 10. The CDR3 covers 17 residues. Germline CDR1 reads SGHKS; CDR2 reads YYEKEE (reference sequence). CDR3 region: CASSGTRGRSNTGELFF. The CDR3 DNA reads TGTGCCAGCAGCGGGACTAGGGGGAGGTCAAACACCGGGGAGCTGTTTTTT.

The V gene is TRBV5-1, the J gene TRBJ2-5; no firm D call. The CDR3 totals 14 residues. CDR1 SGHRS and CDR2 YFSETQ come from the germline V gene. V gave up 2 bases and J gave up 7 bases, with 15 bases separating them. CDR3 DNA: TGCGCCAGCAGCTTAATCTTACAACGTGGGACCCAGTACTTC. Protein: CASSLILQRGTQYF.

The chain combines TRBV11-2 with TRBJ1-1; 9 bases map to TRBD1. From germline, CDR1 is SGHAT and CDR2 FQNNGV. There are 14 residues in the CDR3. V shed 5 bases, J shed 5 bases, and the junction held 6 bases outside the gene matches. Written as DNA, the CDR3 is TGTGCCAGCAGCCCATTTGGACAGGGGACTGAAGCTTTCTTT. This translates into CASSPFGQGTEAFF.

This clone was counted a single time. V and J are TRBV7-2 and TRBJ2-7; D is perhaps TRBD2 (6 bases). The ends were cut back, 8 bases at V and 3 bases at J, with 17 bases in the middle. Germline lookup yields CDR1 SGHTA and CDR2 FQGNSA. This CDR3 region has 14 residues. CDR3 DNA: TGTGCCAGCCGCGATTGGGGAGGCGGCTACGAGCAGTACTTC. Translated, it gives CASRDWGGGYEQYF.

The V call is TRBV5-1, the J call TRBJ2-5, with TRBD2 matching 11 bases. This CDR3 has 16 amino acids. Per germline, CDR1 SGHRS and CDR2 YFSETQ. Trimming took 0 bases from V and 2 from J; bases not matched to a gene: 3. The CDR3 sequence: CASSLVAGGGQETQYF. The CDR3 DNA reads TGCGCCAGCAGCTTGGTAGCGGGAGGGGGTCAAGAGACCCAGTACTTC. The whole variable domain, filled in from reference TRBV5-1 and TRBJ2-5, reads KAGVTQTPRYLIKTRGQQVTLSCSPISGHRSVSWYQQTPGQGLQFLFEYFSETQRNKGNFPGRFSGRQFSNSRSEMNVSTLELGDSALYLCASSLVAGGGQETQYFGPGTRLLVL.

This chain connects TRBV6-4 to TRBJ2-3; 11 positions agree with TRBD2. Trimming removed 5 bases from V and 0 bases from J; junction bases left unmatched: 16. This CDR3 comprises 20 residues. Germline V CDR1 and CDR2: MRHNA, SNTAGT. In nucleotides, the CDR3 is TGTGCCAGCAGTCTAGTCCTGACTAGCGGGACGAGCTCTAGCACAGATACGCAGTATTTT. This sequence encodes CASSLVLTSGTSSSTDTQYF.

The gene calls are TRBV11-2 and TRBJ2-3; possible D gene TRBD2, 6 bases. Per germline, CDR1 SGHAT and CDR2 FQNNGV. Trimming stripped 1 base from V and 8 bases from J, with 13 bases between. This CDR3 is 14 amino acids long. CDR3: CASSLGGEWGTQYF. The CDR3 DNA reads TGTGCCAGCAGCTTAGGCGGGGAGTGGGGTACGCAGTATTTT.

This clone was seen a handful of times. The chain employs TRBV30 and TRBJ2-1; D call uncertain. CDR1 and CDR2 from the germline V gene are GTSNPN and SVGIG (reference sequence). CDR3 length equals 13 residues. V lost 0 bases and J 8 bases, leaving 11 bases between the germline ends. In nucleotides, the CDR3 is TGTGCCTGGAGTGTAGCCCTCCTTGATGAGCAGTTCTTC. Translating it yields CAWSVALLDEQFF.